This TCR beta chain was identified in a study of human thymus T cells. Sequenced by immunoSEQ multiplex PCR; TCRdb stores in-frame clones only, minus some. The sample carries about 120,000 clones, around 96% recorded once. Study-level results: Related studies noted strongly shared thymic repertoires across unrelated people. Blood and thymic repertoires both appeared biased in V and J gene usage.

Corrective heart surgery yielded the resections from which the thymus tissue came. Healthy Finnish infants having corrective surgery for congenital heart defects served as donors. Trimming pared 1 base from V and 0 bases from J, leaving 6 bases between. This CDR3 contains 15 residues. The germline V gene has CDR1 LGHNA and CDR2 YSLEER. Concerning this clone itself: Its antigen is unidentified.

The chain uses TRBV4-3 and TRBJ1-4; no firm D call. The receptor comes from a boy younger than two with a congenital heart defect but otherwise immunologically healthy. The sequenced sample was thymus tissue. CDR3 nucleotide sequence: TGCGCCAGCAGCCAAGCCGTTGCAACTAATGAAAAACTGTTTTTT. This translates into CASSQAVATNEKLFF.